The sequence of this T cell receptor (beta chain) was determined in a study of T cells in Graves' hyperthyroidism and ophthalmopathy. Study-wide results and caveats: A model of 13 V-J pairs discriminated ophthalmopathy from stable hyperthyroidism. Most expanded thyroid clonotypes above 0.001 recurred in blood.

The germline CDR1 and CDR2 sequences are SQVTM and ANQGSEA. The CDR3 runs to 11 residues. The V end lost 5 bases, the J end lost 3 bases, and 8 bases lay between the germline ends. Concerning this clonotype itself: Its antigen is not identified.

On the basis of clinical symptoms, serum thyroxine and TRAb, thyroid ultrasound and orbital computed tomography, diagnoses were made. From RNA transcripts, TCR beta CDR3 regions were amplified. When the TCR CDR3 underwent first-round RT-PCR, the HTBI primer set was used. Each CDR3 protein gets one entry after TCRdb re-called the multiplex PCR reads with MiXCR. The sample includes roughly 130,000 distinct CDR3 sequences, around 20% of them seen just once. This clonotype originated in a woman aged 45-59 years with Graves' hyperthyroidism that later progressed to Graves' ophthalmopathy. What was sequenced was blood. V usage is TRBV29-1 and J usage is TRBJ2-7; D remains unclear. CDR3 sequence: CSVRFGYEQYF. The CDR3 DNA reads as TGCAGCGTTCGGTTTGGCTACGAGCAGTACTTC.